Presented here are 27 T cell receptor beta chains from one specimen sequenced in a study of T cells expressing NK-cell markers. TCRdb re-analyzed the 5' RACE reads; it lists each CDR3 protein once, without DNA. This listing includes fewer than 25,000 distinct CDR3 sequences. The sequencing sample was made of blood T cells: a sorted CD56 or NKG2C T cell subset, CD4+ or CD8+ T cells, or bulk PBMC T cells (not recorded which). These receptors originate from a man aged 18-70 years in good health.

The V gene is TRBV6-2 or TRBV6-3, the J gene TRBJ1-6; TCRdb lists TRBD1, though no DNA is available to test this call. Germline CDR1 reads MNHEY; CDR2 reads SVGEGT. This CDR3 has 14 amino acids. CDR3 residues: CASSFGQPNSPLHF.

The chain is built from TRBV6-1 and TRBJ2-7; TCRdb lists TRBD1, though no DNA is available to test this call. The CDR3 consists of 13 residues. CDR1 is MNHNS, CDR2 SASEGT, per germline. The CDR3: CASRQGVSYEQYF.

This sequence joins TRBV5-1 and TRBJ1-6; no DNA is available, so the TRBD1 call from TCRdb remains unchecked. CDR1 is SGHRS and CDR2 is YFSETQ in the germline V gene. This CDR3 spans 15 amino acids. This chain's CDR3 is CASSLGGDRDSPLHF.

The chain has TRBV20-1 and TRBJ2-1. CDR3 length equals 16 residues. CDR1 and CDR2 from the germline V gene are DFQATT and SNEGSKA (reference sequence). This CDR3 reads CSARDPTSGTYNEQFF.

J is TRBJ2-7 and V is TRBV9; with no DNA, the TCRdb D assignment of TRBD1 cannot be verified. Per germline, CDR1 SGDLS and CDR2 YYNGEE. The CDR3 sequence is 14 residues long. The CDR3 protein is CASSLGTETYEQYF.

V is TRBV4-2 and J is TRBJ2-5; TCRdb proposes TRBD2, but this gene call is untestable without DNA. The CDR3 is made up of 17 amino acids. The germline CDR1 and CDR2 sequences are LGHNA and YNFKEQ. The CDR3 region is CASSSPTSGGAVETQYF.

The rearrangement uses TRBV29-1 and TRBJ2-2; TCRdb returns TRBD1, unconfirmable since there is no DNA. This CDR3 is built from 12 residues. In germline, CDR1 is SQVTM, CDR2 ANQGSEA. This chain's CDR3 is CSVEQGSGELFF.

V usage is TRBV3-1 and J usage is TRBJ2-7; absent DNA, TCRdb's TRBD1 call cannot be checked. Looked up from germline, CDR1 is LGHDT and CDR2 is YNNKEL (reference sequence). The CDR3 spans 14 residues. The CDR3 region is CASSPGTGHYEQYF.

The chain couples TRBV9 to TRBJ2-3; there is no DNA to check the TCRdb D call of TRBD1. The CDR3 has 13 residues. Germline CDR1 reads SGDLS; CDR2 reads YYNGEE. This CDR3 is CASSVGGQHTQYF. The full variable domain, its missing parts supplied by reference TRBV9 and TRBJ2-3, is DSGVTQTPKHLITATGQRVTLRCSPRSGDLSVYWYQQSLDQGLQFLIQYYNGEERAKGNILERFSAQQFPDLHSELNLSSLELGDSALYFCASSVGGQHTQYFGPGTRLTVL.

The chain has TRBV4-2 and TRBJ1-4. The CDR3 totals 15 residues. Germline assignment: CDR1 LGHNA and CDR2 YNFKEQ. The CDR3 here is CASSQDQVNREKLFF.

The genes are TRBV5-5 and TRBJ2-1. The germline V gene has CDR1 SGHKS and CDR2 YYEKEE (reference sequence). The CDR3 contains 13 residues. The CDR3 sequence is CASSRDSPNEQFF.

V is TRBV7-2 and J is TRBJ2-2. Germline assignment: CDR1 SGHTA and CDR2 FQGNSA. This CDR3 region has 14 residues. CDR3 sequence: CASSLGSNTGELFF.

CDR3 amino acids: CASSTRDSYEQYF. The J gene is TRBJ2-7, the V gene TRBV7-2; absent DNA, TCRdb's TRBD1 call cannot be checked. The germline gives CDR1 SGHTA, CDR2 FQGNSA. This CDR3 has 13 residues. Looking up the rest from reference TRBV7-2 and TRBJ2-7 gives the full variable domain: GAGVSQSPSNKVTEKGKDVELRCDPISGHTALYWYRQSLGQGLEFLIYFQGNSAPDKSGLPSDRFSAERTGGSVSTLTIQRTQQEDSAVYLCASSTRDSYEQYFGPGTRLTVT.

The J gene is TRBJ2-5, the V gene TRBV7-2; TCRdb's D gene call, TRBD1, goes unchecked for lack of DNA. This CDR3 is built from 14 residues. CDR1 is SGHTA, CDR2 FQGNSA, per germline. This CDR3 reads CASSLVSREETQYF.

This chain joins TRBV4-3 and TRBJ2-6. CDR1 is LGHNA, CDR2 YSLEER, per germline. The CDR3 contains 17 residues. The CDR3 loop is CASSRGVLSSGANVLTF.

CDR3 amino acids: CASSLQGWEQYF. The V call is TRBV11-2, the J call TRBJ2-7; TCRdb returns TRBD1, unconfirmable since there is no DNA. The germline CDR1 and CDR2 sequences are SGHAT and FQNNGV. This CDR3 region has 12 residues.

V gene TRBV21-1 combines with J gene TRBJ2-2. TRBV21-1 is a pseudogene locus. The CDR3 is made up of 13 amino acids. CDR3 region: CASSNAGTGELFF.

V and J are TRBV20-1 and TRBJ2-5; lacking DNA, the TRBD2 call made by TCRdb goes unchecked. Germline CDR1 DFQATT, CDR2 SNEGSKA (reference sequence). CDR3 length: 16 amino acids. CDR3 sequence: CSAIGTSGQEGETQYF.

The V call is TRBV29-1, the J call TRBJ2-2; the TCRdb call, TRBD1, lacks DNA for checking. The CDR3 consists of 14 residues. Per the germline V gene, CDR1 is SQVTM and CDR2 is ANQGSEA. The CDR3: CSVRTGANTGELFF.

The rearrangement uses TRBV5-6 and TRBJ2-7; TCRdb reports TRBD1, a call that lacks DNA to check it against. CDR3 length: 16 amino acids. Germline-derived CDR1 and CDR2 are SGHDT and YYEEEE. CDR3 amino acids: CASSLGAERVPYEQYF.

This rearrangement joins TRBV6-5 to TRBJ2-2. The CDR3 loop spans 14 amino acids. CDR1 is MNHEY, CDR2 SVGAGI, per germline. CDR3 amino acids: CASSYSIGAGELFF.

The gene calls are TRBV4-2 and TRBJ2-5; TCRdb's D call of TRBD2 is untestable without DNA. CDR3 length: 16 amino acids. The germline CDR1 and CDR2 sequences are LGHNA and YNFKEQ. This CDR3 is CASSLRRDYLRGTQYF.

The rearrangement links TRBV13 to TRBJ2-1; the D call from TCRdb, TRBD1, cannot be confirmed without DNA. The germline V gene encodes CDR1 PRHDT and CDR2 FYEKMQ (reference sequence). This CDR3 has 16 residues. CDR3: CASSLGTGASLGGQFF.

The chain joins TRBV7-8 to TRBJ1-4; absent DNA, TCRdb's TRBD1 call cannot be checked. Per germline, CDR1 SGHVS and CDR2 FQNEAQ. The CDR3 covers 20 residues. The CDR3 loop is CASSPNRGWTGPRTNEKLFF.

This sequence joins TRBV7-2 and TRBJ2-4; checking the TCRdb D call of TRBD2 is not possible without DNA. Germline CDR1 is SGHTA and CDR2 is FQGNSA. The CDR3 is made up of 15 amino acids. The CDR3 here is CASSPGLVRKNIQYF.

This chain joins TRBV29-1 and TRBJ2-7; TCRdb picks TRBD1, but there is no DNA to check that call. The germline CDR1 and CDR2 sequences are SQVTM and ANQGSEA. CDR3 length equals 11 residues. The CDR3 protein is CSVGRAYEQYF.

The rearrangement joins TRBV28 to TRBJ2-3; the TCRdb D gene call, TRBD2, has no DNA to confirm it. The CDR3 covers 15 residues. CDR1 is MDHEN, CDR2 SYDVKM, per germline. CDR3 in amino acids: CASSQAGGPPDTQYF.